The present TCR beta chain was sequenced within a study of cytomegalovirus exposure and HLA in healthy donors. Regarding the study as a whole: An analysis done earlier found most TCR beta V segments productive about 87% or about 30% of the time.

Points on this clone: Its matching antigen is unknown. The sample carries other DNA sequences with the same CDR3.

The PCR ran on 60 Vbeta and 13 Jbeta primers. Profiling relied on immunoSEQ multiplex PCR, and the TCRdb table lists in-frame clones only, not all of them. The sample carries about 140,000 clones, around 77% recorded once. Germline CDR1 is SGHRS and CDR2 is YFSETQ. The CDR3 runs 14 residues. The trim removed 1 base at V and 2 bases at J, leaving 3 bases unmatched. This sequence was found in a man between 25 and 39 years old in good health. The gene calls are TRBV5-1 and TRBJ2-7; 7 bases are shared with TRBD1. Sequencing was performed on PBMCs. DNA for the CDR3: TGCGCCAGCAGCTTGAGGACAGGACCCTACGAGCAGTACTTC. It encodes CASSLRTGPYEQYF.